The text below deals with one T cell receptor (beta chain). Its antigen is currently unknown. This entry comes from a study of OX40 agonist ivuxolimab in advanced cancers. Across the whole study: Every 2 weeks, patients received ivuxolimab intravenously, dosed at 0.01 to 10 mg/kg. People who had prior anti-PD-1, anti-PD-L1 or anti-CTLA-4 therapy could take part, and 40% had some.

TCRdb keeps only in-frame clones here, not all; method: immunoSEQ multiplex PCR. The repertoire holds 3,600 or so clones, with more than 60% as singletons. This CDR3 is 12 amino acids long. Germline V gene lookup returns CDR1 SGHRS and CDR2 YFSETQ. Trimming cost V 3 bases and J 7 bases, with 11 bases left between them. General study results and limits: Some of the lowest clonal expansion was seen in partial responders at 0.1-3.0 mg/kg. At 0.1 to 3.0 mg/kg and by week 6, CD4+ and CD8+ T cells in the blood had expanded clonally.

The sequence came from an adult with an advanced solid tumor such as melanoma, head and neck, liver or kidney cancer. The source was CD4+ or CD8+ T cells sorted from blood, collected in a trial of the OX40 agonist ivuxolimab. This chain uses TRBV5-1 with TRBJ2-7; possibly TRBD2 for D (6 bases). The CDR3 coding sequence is TGCGCCAGCAGCTCACAGACTAGGGAGCAGTACTTC. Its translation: CASSSQTREQYF.